The clone carrying this T cell receptor (beta chain) was recorded a few times. The target antigen is unknown. Unique molecular identifiers were incorporated during preparation of the TCRbeta library. TCRdb called the PCR reads again in MiXCR, with one record for every CDR3 protein. Seen here are hundreds of thousands of distinct CDR3 sequences, approximately 13% observed once, and the top ten hold around 2.2%. The data were taken from a study of T-cell reconstitution after alpha-beta-depleted transplantation in children. Study findings and constraints: Fresh T-cell production supplied most of the T-cell counts and diversity seen one year after transplant.

V lost 0 bases, J lost 6 bases, and 12 bases lay in between. Germline CDR1 reads SGHVS; CDR2 reads FQNEAQ. This CDR3 is 15 amino acids long. The source material was PBMCs, mostly from graft donor cells, sampled 360 days after TCRalphabeta/CD19-depleted stem cell transplant. The TCR was taken from a male patient between 10 and 17 years old who had a stem cell transplant for acute myeloid leukemia, so the T cells may come from the graft donor. The V and J genes are TRBV7-8 and TRBJ2-4; possibly TRBD1 for D (6 bases). CDR3 DNA: TGTGCCAGCAGCTTAGCCGGGACACATGTAAACATTCAGTACTTC. This codes for CASSLAGTHVNIQYF.